What follows is one T cell receptor (beta chain) and its context. Terminally differentiated effector memory CD45RA+ cells were excluded by CCR7 positive selection of CD45RO-negative cells. V lost 3 bases and J lost 8; bases outside the gene matches: 9. CDR1 is MDHEN and CDR2 is SYDVKM in the germline V gene. This CDR3 region has 16 residues. The table came from immunoSEQ multiplex PCR; TCRdb's copy has only in-frame clones and leaves some out. The sample holds about 2.1 million clones, more than 85% seen once. The data derive from a study of shared clonotypes between healthy human individuals. The TCR originated in a man between 18 and 29 years old in good health. Some clones in this sample may be carry-over from other donors' samples. This chain links TRBV28 with TRBJ2-1; TRBD2 aligns across 11 bases. Sequenced material: naive CD8+ T cells from PBMCs. CDR3 in DNA: TGTGCCAGCAGTTTGCGGTCACTAGCGGGAGCCGATGAGCAGTTCTTC. Translating gives CASSLRSLAGADEQFF.